The 14 T cell receptor beta chains below were found in one sample sequenced in a study of shared clonotypes between healthy human individuals. This table comes from immunoSEQ multiplex PCR, and its TCRdb copy is limited to in-frame clones, with some not included. The repertoire holds about 79,000 clones, with over 55% as singletons. Sequencing used memory CD8+ T cells sorted from blood. Described subset: CD45RO+ cells pooled with CCR7-negative TemRA cells. These receptors originate from a young man in good health.

The J gene is TRBJ1-2, the V gene TRBV4-3; D is unclear. CDR1 and CDR2 (germline): LGHNA, YSLEER. Trimming removed 2 bases from V and 0 bases from J, with 10 bases in between. The CDR3 consists of 15 residues. The CDR3 sequence: CASSQSSPPNYGYTF. DNA for the CDR3: TGCGCCAGCAGCCAAAGCAGCCCTCCTAACTATGGCTACACCTTC.

The chain employs TRBV14 and TRBJ2-7; TRBD1 agrees at 9 bases. The CDR3 runs 16 residues. CDR1 is SGHDN and CDR2 is FVKESK in the germline V gene. V shed 3 bases, J shed 6 bases, and the junction held 12 bases outside the gene matches. CDR3 nucleotides: TGTGCCAGCAGCCATGTTGCCGGGACAGGGCGAGTCGAGCAGTACTTC. Translation gives CASSHVAGTGRVEQYF.

This clone was seen more than once but under ten times. The rearrangement uses TRBV5-5 and TRBJ2-5; 7 bases are a match to TRBD2. The CDR3 covers 14 residues. V shed 2 bases and J 5 bases; nucleotides not matched to a gene: 6. Germline loops: CDR1 SGHKS, CDR2 YYEKEE (reference sequence). CDR3 DNA sequence: TGTGCCAGCAGCTTCTCCAGCGGGAAGGAGACCCAGTACTTC. The encoded protein is CASSFSSGKETQYF.

V and J are TRBV14 and TRBJ1-4; D not certain. Germline V CDR1 and CDR2: SGHDN, FVKESK. The V end was cut by 4 bases, the J end by 8 bases, with 17 bases between. The CDR3 runs to 15 residues. Written as DNA, the CDR3 is TGTGCCAGCAGCCCGGACTTCTCGCAGGAGGAAAAACTGTTTTTT. It translates to CASSPDFSQEEKLFF.

This clone was counted between two and nine times. The V gene is TRBV18, the J gene TRBJ1-1; 10 bases line up with TRBD1. V trimming: 3 bases; J trimming: 6 bases; junction bases outside the gene matches: 10. The V gene's germline CDR1 is KGHSH and CDR2 LQKENI. CDR3 length: 16 amino acids. The chain's CDR3 is CASSPLPGQGQAEAFF. CDR3 in DNA: TGTGCCAGCTCACCCCTCCCGGGACAGGGGCAGGCTGAAGCTTTCTTT. The variable domain in full, with the rest retrieved from reference TRBV18 and TRBJ1-1, is NAGVMQNPRHLVRRRGQEARLRCSPMKGHSHVYWYRQLPEEGLKFMVYLQKENIIDESGMPKERFSAEFPKEGPSILRIQQVVRGDSAAYFCASSPLPGQGQAEAFFGQGTRLTVV.

In this sample, this clone turned up a few times. The V call is TRBV5-5, the J call TRBJ2-5; possible D gene TRBD2, 5 bases. Per germline, CDR1 SGHKS and CDR2 YYEKEE (reference sequence). Trimming took 1 base from V and 2 from J, leaving 9 bases between them. CDR3 size: 14 residues. The CDR3 DNA reads TGTGCCAGCAGCTTGACTAGTCTTCAAGAGACCCAGTACTTC. Protein product: CASSLTSLQETQYF.

The V gene is TRBV10-3, the J gene TRBJ2-5; weak D call: TRBD1 (6 bases). This CDR3 comprises 13 residues. V lost 7 bases and J 4 bases, leaving 13 bases between the germline ends. CDR1 is ENHRY and CDR2 is SYGVKD in the germline V gene. Written as DNA, the CDR3 is TGTGCCATCATGGCAGGGGATGGAGAGACCCAGTACTTC. Translation gives CAIMAGDGETQYF.

The V call is TRBV7-2, the J call TRBJ2-3; TRBD2 matches 14 bases. Trimming at V came to 2 bases and at J to 6 bases, leaving 4 bases not matched to a gene. CDR3 length: 16 amino acids. Per germline, CDR1 SGHTA and CDR2 FQGNSA. This CDR3 reads CASSLQWTSGRDTQYF. CDR3 nucleotide sequence: TGTGCCAGCAGCTTACAATGGACTAGCGGGAGGGATACGCAGTATTTT.

In the case of this clone: An end of the junction differs from the germline gene, which may be a read error. The CDR3 nucleotides read TGCGCCAGCAGCCAAGACGGCACTTCGGGATCCGAGCAGTACTTC. Its translation: CASSQDGTSGSEQYF. The rearrangement joins TRBV7-2 to TRBJ2-7, with a weak D call TRBD2 (5 bases). This CDR3 has 15 amino acids. Germline values: CDR1 SGHTA, CDR2 FQGNSA.

This sequence joins TRBV6-1 and TRBJ2-7; maybe TRBD2 (5 bases). Trimming removed 3 bases from V and 0 bases from J, with 12 bases in between. The length of the CDR3 is 15 residues. Germline CDR1 and CDR2: MNHNS and SASEGT. The CDR3 nucleotides are TGTGCCAGCAGTGACTCGCCGGGAAGCTCCTACGAGCAGTACTTC. It is translated as CASSDSPGSSYEQYF.

V gene TRBV13 combines with J gene TRBJ2-7, with 8 bases that match TRBD1. V was clipped by 3 bases and J by 6 bases; unmatched bases: 10. The CDR3 is 15 residues long. Germline V CDR1 and CDR2: PRHDT, FYEKMQ (reference sequence). The CDR3 bases are TGTGCCAGCAGCTTGACGGCAGGGGGCGTAGGCGAGCAGTACTTC. Its protein is CASSLTAGGVGEQYF.

There are a few counts of this clone. The chain carries TRBV25-1 and TRBJ1-2; D may be TRBD1 (6 bases). In germline, CDR1 is MGHDK, CDR2 SYGVNS. The CDR3 sequence is 14 residues long. V was clipped by 4 bases and J by 10 bases, with 19 bases between them. The CDR3 DNA reads as TGTGCCAGCAGTGCATCCCAGGGGTGGTTGGTCTACACCTTC. Amino acid sequence: CASSASQGWLVYTF.

The chain joins TRBV7-9 to TRBJ2-1, with D hard to call. Germline V gene sequence: CDR1 SEHNR, CDR2 FQNEAQ (reference sequence). The V end lost 5 bases, the J end lost 8 bases, and 13 bases lay between the germline ends. This CDR3 spans 13 amino acids. The CDR3 sequence is CASSGPSLDEQFF. The CDR3 DNA reads TGTGCCAGCAGCGGGCCCAGTCTGGATGAGCAGTTCTTC.

This clone occurred a few times. The chain joins TRBV6-5 to TRBJ2-5, with TRBD2 identical over 11 bases. Losses at the gene ends were 7 bases for V and 5 bases for J; bases not matched to a gene: 6. The CDR3 covers 14 residues. Germline V CDR1 and CDR2: MNHEY, SVGAGI. The CDR3 here is CASNLAGGGETQYF. DNA of the CDR3: TGTGCCAGCAACCTAGCGGGAGGAGGTGAGACCCAGTACTTC.